This TCR beta chain is drawn from a study of shared clonotypes between healthy human individuals. Whole-study results and caveats: Roughly 5% of naive CD4 clonotypes were shared across a few donors. Relative to clonotypes present in all four donors, those not shared had lower generation probabilities.

Repertoires were generated with immunoSEQ multiplex PCR, while TCRdb's copy carries only in-frame clones and drops some. The sample yields 2 million to 3 million clones, over 85% seen once. In this sample, this clone turned up a few times. The antigen is undetermined. The V and J ends lost 4 bases and 5 bases, in that order; junction bases with no gene match: 4. Per the germline V gene, CDR1 is SQVTM and CDR2 is ANQGSEA. The CDR3 is made up of 12 amino acids. The V and J genes are TRBV29-1 and TRBJ2-5, with 7 nucleotides matching TRBD1. This TCR was sampled from a man aged 18 to 29 in good health. Some clones in this sample may be carry-over from other donors' samples. Sequenced input: naive CD4+ T cells from PBMCs. Regarding subset: CD45RA+ positively selected. CDR3: CSVGEDRETQYF. The CDR3 DNA reads TGCAGCGTTGGTGAGGACAGGGAGACCCAGTACTTC.